Below, 3 T cell receptor beta chains from the same sample are listed, as sequenced in a study of blood T cell repertoires in COVID-19. Profiled with immunoSEQ multiplex PCR; TCRdb holds only in-frame clones, not every one. The sample lists 150,000 to 200,000 clones, about 88% occurring once. Specimen: peripheral blood. These receptors all stem from a young man with acute or convalescent COVID-19.

The V and J genes are TRBV30 and TRBJ2-3, with 8 bases fitting TRBD2. This CDR3 has 20 amino acids. Germline CDR1 GTSNPN, CDR2 SVGIG (reference sequence). V was clipped by 0 bases and J by 7 bases; unmatched bases: 24. CDR3 sequence reads: CAWSVQEKAGTRALIHTQYF. The CDR3 DNA is TGTGCCTGGAGTGTACAGGAGAAAGCCGGGACTAGGGCCCTCATACATACGCAGTATTTT.

V is TRBV9 and J is TRBJ1-1; D gene unclear. The CDR3 extends over 14 amino acids. The germline V and J ends were trimmed by 1 base and 3 bases, with 10 bases remaining between them. CDR1 is SGDLS, CDR2 YYNGEE, per germline. The CDR3 DNA sequence: TGTGCCAGCAGCGTAAGTGGGCAGGACACTGAAGCTTTCTTT. Its protein product is CASSVSGQDTEAFF.

This chain connects TRBV10-1 to TRBJ2-5; 15 nucleotides match TRBD2. The CDR3 is 16 residues long. Germline V lookup: CDR1 WNHNN, CDR2 SYGVQD (reference sequence). The trim removed 3 bases at V and 3 bases at J, leaving 2 bases unmatched. The CDR3 is CASSEGLAGGEETQYF. CDR3 bases: TGCGCCAGCAGTGAAGGACTAGCGGGGGGGGAAGAGACCCAGTACTTC.